These 9 T cell receptor beta chains were all obtained from the same sample, sequenced in a study of regulatory T cells in long-lasting Graves disease. The time point was: newly diagnosed GD, antithyroid drugs for less than 3 months. Extracted PBMC RNA gave rise to the TCR library. In building TCR beta libraries, iRepertoire HTBI primers were used together with Arm-PCR of CDR3 regions. TCRdb independently ran MiXCR on the multiplex PCR reads; one entry per CDR3 protein. The repertoire has about 540,000 distinct CDR3 sequences, about 13% of them found once; the top ten carry roughly 10%. These data were also reused for a study on T cells in Graves' hyperthyroidism and ophthalmopathy.

The sample in question was peripheral blood mononuclear cells (PBMCs), obtained at new diagnosis, from a patient treated with antithyroid drugs. These receptors were obtained from a man under 40 with Graves disease.

This rearrangement joins TRBV5-6 to TRBJ2-3; TRBD1 or TRBD2 may be the D gene (5 bases each). Trimming removed 2 bases from V and 0 bases from J, with 13 bases in between. Germline V lookup: CDR1 SGHDT, CDR2 YYEEEE. The CDR3 is made up of 16 amino acids. CDR3 amino acids: CASSFYGTDSTDTQYF. The CDR3 DNA follows: TGTGCCAGCAGCTTCTACGGGACCGACAGCACAGATACGCAGTATTTT.

The sample holds many counts of this clonotype. The chain employs TRBV20-1 and TRBJ2-1; 8 bases are a match to TRBD2. This CDR3 is built from 11 residues. Germline CDR1 and CDR2: DFQATT and SNEGSKA (reference sequence). With V trimmed by 1 base and J by 15 bases, 5 bases remained unmatched. The CDR3 nucleotides read TGCAGTGCTAGAGTCGGGAGGGCCCCGTTCTTC. Translated: CSARVGRAPFF.

The chain links TRBV5-1 to TRBJ2-1; 7 nucleotides line up with TRBD1. Germline CDR1 reads SGHRS; CDR2 reads YFSETQ. V trimming: 2 bases; J trimming: 9 bases; junction bases outside the gene matches: 11. The CDR3 covers 15 residues. CDR3 DNA sequence: TGCGCCAGCAGCTTTACAGGGGAAGAATCGAGTGAGCAGTTCTTC. Translated: CASSFTGEESSEQFF.

In its sample, this clonotype was seen many times. The CDR3 DNA sequence: TGTGCCAGCAGTCCGGGGGGGGGCATGAATTCACCCCTCCACTTT. The encoded protein is CASSPGGGMNSPLHF. This chain links TRBV2 with TRBJ1-6, with D maybe TRBD1 (6 bases). Germline values: CDR1 SNHLY, CDR2 FYNNEI. CDR3 size: 15 residues. Deletions cut 5 bases from V and 7 bases from J, with 15 bases between.

The chain carries TRBV20-1 and TRBJ2-7, with TRBD2 matching 8 bases. The CDR3 is 14 amino acids. Germline assignment: CDR1 DFQATT and CDR2 SNEGSKA (reference sequence). The V and J ends lost 5 bases and 6 bases, in that order; junction bases with no gene match: 12. CDR3 DNA sequence: TGCAGTGCTCCCGCCGGGACTAGGGGACCCGAGCAGTACTTC. This sequence encodes CSAPAGTRGPEQYF.

The rearrangement joins TRBV20-1 to TRBJ2-1, with D perhaps TRBD2 (6 bases). Trimming pared 2 bases from V and 1 base from J, leaving 12 bases between. Germline-derived CDR1 and CDR2 are DFQATT and SNEGSKA (reference sequence). The CDR3 length is 15 residues. The CDR3 region has the DNA TGCAGTGCTAGAAATGCGGAGGGTTCCTACAATGAGCAGTTCTTC. Translation gives CSARNAEGSYNEQFF.

This clonotype was seen a handful of times. The rearrangement joins TRBV19 to TRBJ1-1; D is unresolved. Germline V CDR1 and CDR2: LNHDA, SQIVND (reference sequence). Trimming pared 3 bases from V and 10 bases from J, leaving 9 bases between. The CDR3 covers 11 residues. CDR3 region: CASSIGERAFF. CDR3 nucleotide sequence: TGTGCCAGTAGTATCGGGGAACGAGCTTTCTTT.

This clonotype was detected many times. The chain uses TRBV20-1 and TRBJ2-3; 11 nucleotides agree with TRBD2. This CDR3 has 14 residues. The J segment lost 5 bases and the V segment lost 6 bases, leaving 7 bases of the junction unmatched. Germline V CDR1 and CDR2: DFQATT, SNEGSKA (reference sequence). The CDR3 loop reads CSAPTSGVGDTQYF. Written as DNA, the CDR3 is TGCAGTGCCCCGACTAGCGGGGTGGGAGATACGCAGTATTTT.

The chain employs TRBV5-1 and TRBJ2-1, with 9 bases matching TRBD2. Germline values: CDR1 SGHRS, CDR2 YFSETQ. V shed 0 bases, J shed 3 bases, and the junction held 4 bases outside the gene matches. This CDR3 region has 16 residues. CDR3 nucleotide sequence: TGCGCCAGCAGCTTGGTTGGGACTAGCTTCTACAATGAGCAGTTCTTC. It specifies CASSLVGTSFYNEQFF.